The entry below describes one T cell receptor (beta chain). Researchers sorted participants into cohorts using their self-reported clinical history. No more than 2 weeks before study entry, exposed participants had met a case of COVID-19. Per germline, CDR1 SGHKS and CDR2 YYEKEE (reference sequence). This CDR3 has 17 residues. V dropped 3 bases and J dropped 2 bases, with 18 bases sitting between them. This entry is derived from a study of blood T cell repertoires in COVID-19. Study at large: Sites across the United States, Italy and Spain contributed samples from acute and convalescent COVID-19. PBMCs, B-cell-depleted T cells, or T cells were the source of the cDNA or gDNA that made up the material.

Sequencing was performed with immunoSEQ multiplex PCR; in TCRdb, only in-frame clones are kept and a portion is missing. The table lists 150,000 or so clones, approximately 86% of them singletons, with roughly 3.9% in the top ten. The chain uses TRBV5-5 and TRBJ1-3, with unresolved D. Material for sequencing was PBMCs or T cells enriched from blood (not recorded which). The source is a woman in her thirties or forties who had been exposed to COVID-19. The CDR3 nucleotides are TGTGCCAGCAGCTCATCGGTTGGAGTTAAACCTGGAAACACCATATATTTT. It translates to CASSSSVGVKPGNTIYF.